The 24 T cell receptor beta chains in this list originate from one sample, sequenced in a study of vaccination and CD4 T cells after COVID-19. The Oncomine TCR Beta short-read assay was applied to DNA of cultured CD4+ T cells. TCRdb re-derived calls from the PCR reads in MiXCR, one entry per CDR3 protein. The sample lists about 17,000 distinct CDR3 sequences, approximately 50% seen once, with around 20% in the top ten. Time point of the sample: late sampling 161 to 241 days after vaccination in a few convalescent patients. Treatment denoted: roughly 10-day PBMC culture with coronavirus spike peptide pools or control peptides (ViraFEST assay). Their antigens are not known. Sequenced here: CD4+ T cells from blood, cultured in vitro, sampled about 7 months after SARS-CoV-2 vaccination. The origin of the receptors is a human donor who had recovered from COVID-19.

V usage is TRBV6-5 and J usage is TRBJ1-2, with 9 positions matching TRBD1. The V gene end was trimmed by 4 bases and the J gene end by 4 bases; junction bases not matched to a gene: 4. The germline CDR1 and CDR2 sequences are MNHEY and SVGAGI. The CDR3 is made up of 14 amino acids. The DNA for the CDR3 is TGTGCCAGCAGTTCGGGACAGGGTGTCTATGGCTACACCTTC. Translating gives CASSSGQGVYGYTF.

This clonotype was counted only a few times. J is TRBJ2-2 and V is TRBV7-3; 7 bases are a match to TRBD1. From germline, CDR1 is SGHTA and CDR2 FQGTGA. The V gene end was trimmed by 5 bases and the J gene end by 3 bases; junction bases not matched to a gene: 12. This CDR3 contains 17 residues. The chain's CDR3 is CASSKTGEPPDTGELFF. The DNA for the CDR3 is TGTGCCAGCAGCAAAACAGGGGAGCCCCCGGACACCGGGGAGCTGTTTTTT.

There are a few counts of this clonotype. For the CDR3, the DNA is TGCAGCGCCAAAGACAGGGGGAGAGAGACCCAGTACTTC. It translates to CSAKDRGRETQYF. V is TRBV29-1 and J is TRBJ2-5; 9 bases fit TRBD1. With 7 bases clipped from V and 4 bases from J, the junction kept 7 bases outside the gene matches. The CDR3 contains 13 residues. Per germline, CDR1 SQVTM and CDR2 ANQGSEA.

The CDR3 here is CASTVPGGRSYEQYF. For the CDR3, the DNA is TGTGCCAGCACCGTCCCAGGGGGCAGGTCCTACGAGCAGTACTTC. The V and J genes are TRBV6-1 and TRBJ2-7; TRBD1 aligns across 8 bases. The CDR3 loop spans 15 amino acids. Germline lookup yields CDR1 MNHNS and CDR2 SASEGT. The V segment lost 7 bases and the J segment 1 base; nucleotides outside the gene matches: 9.

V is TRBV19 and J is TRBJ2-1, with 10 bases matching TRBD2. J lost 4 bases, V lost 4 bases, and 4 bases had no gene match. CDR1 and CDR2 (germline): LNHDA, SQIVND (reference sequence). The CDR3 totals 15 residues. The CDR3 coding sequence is TGTGCCAGTAGTAAGGGGACTAGCGTTTACAATGAGCAGTTCTTC. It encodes CASSKGTSVYNEQFF.

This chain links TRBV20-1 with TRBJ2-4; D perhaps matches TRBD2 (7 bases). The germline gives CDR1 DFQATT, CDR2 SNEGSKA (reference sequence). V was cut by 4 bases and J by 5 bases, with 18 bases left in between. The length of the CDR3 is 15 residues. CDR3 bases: TGCAGTGCTACTAACCCGAGGGGGGGGGAAAACATTCAGTACTTC. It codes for CSATNPRGGENIQYF.

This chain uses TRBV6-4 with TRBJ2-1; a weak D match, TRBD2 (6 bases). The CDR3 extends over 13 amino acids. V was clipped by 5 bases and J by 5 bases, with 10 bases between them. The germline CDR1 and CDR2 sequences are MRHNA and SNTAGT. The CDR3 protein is CASSRDLHNEQFF. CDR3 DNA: TGTGCCAGCAGTCGGGACTTACACAATGAGCAGTTCTTC.

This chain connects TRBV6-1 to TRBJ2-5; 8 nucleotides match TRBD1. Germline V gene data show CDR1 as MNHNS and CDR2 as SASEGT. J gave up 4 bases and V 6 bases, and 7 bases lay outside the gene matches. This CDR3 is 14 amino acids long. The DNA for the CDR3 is TGTGCCAGCAGAGCAGGACAGGGAGGAGAGACCCAGTACTTC. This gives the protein CASRAGQGGETQYF.

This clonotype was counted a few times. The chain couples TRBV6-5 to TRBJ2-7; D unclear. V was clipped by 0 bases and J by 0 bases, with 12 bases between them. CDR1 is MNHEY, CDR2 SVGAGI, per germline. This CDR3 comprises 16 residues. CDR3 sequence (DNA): TGTGCCAGCAGTTACTCAAACCGCGTCAGCTCCTACGAGCAGTACTTC. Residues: CASSYSNRVSSYEQYF.

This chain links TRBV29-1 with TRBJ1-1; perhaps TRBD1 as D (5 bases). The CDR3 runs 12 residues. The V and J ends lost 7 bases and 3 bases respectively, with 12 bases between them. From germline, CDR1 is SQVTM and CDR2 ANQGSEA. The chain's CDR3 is CSGAGWDTEAFF. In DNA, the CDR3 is TGCAGCGGCGCAGGGTGGGACACTGAAGCTTTCTTT.

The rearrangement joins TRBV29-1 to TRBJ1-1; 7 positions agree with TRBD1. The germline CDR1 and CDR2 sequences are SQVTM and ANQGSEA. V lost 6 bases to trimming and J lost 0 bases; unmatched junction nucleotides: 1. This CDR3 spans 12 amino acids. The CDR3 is CSVGQMNTEAFF. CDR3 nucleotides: TGCAGCGTGGGACAGATGAACACTGAAGCTTTCTTT.

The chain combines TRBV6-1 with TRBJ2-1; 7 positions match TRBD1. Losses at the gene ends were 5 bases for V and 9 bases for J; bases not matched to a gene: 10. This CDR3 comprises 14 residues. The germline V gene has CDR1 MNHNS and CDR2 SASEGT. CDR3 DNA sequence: TGTGCCAGCAGTCACCAAGGACAGGTTTCTGAGCAGTTCTTC. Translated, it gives CASSHQGQVSEQFF.

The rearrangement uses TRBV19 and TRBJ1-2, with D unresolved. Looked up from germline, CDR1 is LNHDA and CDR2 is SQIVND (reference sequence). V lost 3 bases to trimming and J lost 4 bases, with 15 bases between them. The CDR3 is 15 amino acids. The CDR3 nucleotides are TGTGCCAGTAGTATCGGGTCAGGAGAAGGCTATGGCTACACCTTC. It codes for CASSIGSGEGYGYTF.

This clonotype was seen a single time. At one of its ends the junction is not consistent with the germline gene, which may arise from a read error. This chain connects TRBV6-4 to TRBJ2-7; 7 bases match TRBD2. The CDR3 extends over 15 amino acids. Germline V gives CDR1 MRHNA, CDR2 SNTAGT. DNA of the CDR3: TGTGCCAGCAGTTACAGAGCGGGAACCCTCTACGAGCAGCACTTC. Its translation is CASSYRAGTLYEQHF.

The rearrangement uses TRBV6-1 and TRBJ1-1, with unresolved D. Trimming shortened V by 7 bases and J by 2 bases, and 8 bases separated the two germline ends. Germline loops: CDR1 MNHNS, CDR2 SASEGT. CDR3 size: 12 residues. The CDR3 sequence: CASKVGNTEAFF. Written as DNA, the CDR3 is TGTGCCAGCAAGGTGGGCAACACTGAAGCTTTCTTT.

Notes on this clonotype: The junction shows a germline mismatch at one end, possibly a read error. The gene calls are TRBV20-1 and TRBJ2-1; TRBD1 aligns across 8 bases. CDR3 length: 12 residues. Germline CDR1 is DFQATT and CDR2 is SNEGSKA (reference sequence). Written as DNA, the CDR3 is TGCAGTGCGAGGACAGGGTCCAATGAGCAGCTCTTC. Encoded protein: CSARTGSNEQLF.

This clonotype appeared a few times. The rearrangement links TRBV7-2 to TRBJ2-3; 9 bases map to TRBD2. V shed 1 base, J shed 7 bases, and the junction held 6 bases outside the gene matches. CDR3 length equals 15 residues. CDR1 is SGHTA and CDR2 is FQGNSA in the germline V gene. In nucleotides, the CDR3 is TGTGCCAGCAGCTTAGTCGCTAGCGGGACGCATACGCAGTATTTT. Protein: CASSLVASGTHTQYF.

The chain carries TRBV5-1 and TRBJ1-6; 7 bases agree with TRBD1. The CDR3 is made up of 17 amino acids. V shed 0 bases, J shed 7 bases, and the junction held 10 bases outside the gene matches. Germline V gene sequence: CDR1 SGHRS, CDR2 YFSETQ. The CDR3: CASSLAGGRAENSPLHF. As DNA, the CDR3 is TGCGCCAGCAGCTTGGCAGGGGGACGGGCCGAAAATTCACCCCTCCACTTT. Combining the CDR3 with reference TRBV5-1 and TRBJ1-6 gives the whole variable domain KAGVTQTPRYLIKTRGQQVTLSCSPISGHRSVSWYQQTPGQGLQFLFEYFSETQRNKGNFPGRFSGRQFSNSRSEMNVSTLELGDSALYLCASSLAGGRAENSPLHFGNGTRLTVT.

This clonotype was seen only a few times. The CDR3 nucleotides are TGTGCCAGCAGTCAACTAGCGGGGAAAGATACGCAGTATTTT. Translated: CASSQLAGKDTQYF. The chain has TRBV7-3 and TRBJ2-3; 10 bases map to TRBD2. The germline V gene encodes CDR1 SGHTA and CDR2 FQGTGA. The trim removed 6 bases at V and 5 bases at J, leaving 5 bases unmatched. This CDR3 has 14 amino acids.

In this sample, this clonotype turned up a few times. CDR3: CASRDEWGTEAFF. Here the CDR3 DNA reads TGTGCCAGCAGGGATGAGTGGGGCACTGAAGCTTTCTTT. The chain couples TRBV2 to TRBJ1-1, with D unresolved. Germline assignment: CDR1 SNHLY and CDR2 FYNNEI. The CDR3 has 13 residues. Between the trimmed V and J ends, which lost 6 bases and 4 bases, there was a span of 12 bases.

The CDR3 loop is CATSDLLGRGQETQYF. The CDR3 DNA sequence: TGTGCCACCAGTGATTTGCTAGGGAGGGGCCAAGAGACCCAGTACTTC. V gene TRBV24-1 combines with J gene TRBJ2-5, with 7 positions matching TRBD2. Germline V gene lookup returns CDR1 KGHDR and CDR2 SFDVKD. With V trimmed by 0 bases and J by 1 base, 4 bases remained unmatched. The CDR3 is 16 residues long.

CDR3 in amino acids: CSARLGQGDEKLFF. DNA for the CDR3: TGCAGTGCTAGATTAGGACAGGGGGATGAAAAACTGTTTTTT. This chain links TRBV20-1 with TRBJ1-4; 10 bases fit TRBD1. Germline values: CDR1 DFQATT, CDR2 SNEGSKA (reference sequence). This CDR3 comprises 14 residues. Trimming removed 2 bases from V and 6 bases from J; junction bases left unmatched: 3.

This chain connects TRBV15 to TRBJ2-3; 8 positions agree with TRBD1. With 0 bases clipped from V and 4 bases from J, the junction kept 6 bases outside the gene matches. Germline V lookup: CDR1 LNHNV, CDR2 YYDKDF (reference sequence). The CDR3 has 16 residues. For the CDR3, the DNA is TGTGCCACCAGCAGAGATGTAGACAGGGGAGCAGATACGCAGTATTTT. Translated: CATSRDVDRGADTQYF.

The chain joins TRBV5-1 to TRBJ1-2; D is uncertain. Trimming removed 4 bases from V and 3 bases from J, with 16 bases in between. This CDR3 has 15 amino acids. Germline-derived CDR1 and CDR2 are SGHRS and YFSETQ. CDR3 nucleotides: TGCGCCAGCAGCCCCATAGGGCAGCTATACTATGGCTACACCTTC. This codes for CASSPIGQLYYGYTF.